This TCR beta chain was sequenced during a study of identical twins. Study-level findings and limits: Cross-sectional statistical analysis was relied on for the conclusions, without the same donors being followed. Twins' excess sharing was less marked for out-of-frame beta sequences. Analyses of zero insertions could, in part, be confounded by invariant MAIT and iNKT cells.

A universal primer site was incorporated via template switching, and the cDNA contained unique molecular identifiers. TCRdb fed the 5' RACE reads into MiXCR, producing one record per CDR3 protein. The repertoire consists of 1.5 million to 2 million distinct CDR3 sequences, with 25% to 35% occurring once and the leading ten covering approximately 0.29%. V was trimmed by 1 base and J by 2 bases, leaving 13 bases between them. CDR1 and CDR2 (germline): SEHNR, FQNEAQ (reference sequence). The CDR3 is made up of 16 amino acids. Notes on this clonotype: Its antigen is undetermined.

The clonotype comes from a newborn girl in good health. Material: cord blood. The V call is TRBV7-9, the J call TRBJ2-3; D is uncertain. The CDR3 nucleotides read TGTGCCAGCAGCTTAGTGCAGACCACCATCACAGATACGCAGTATTTT. Translation gives CASSLVQTTITDTQYF.